These T cell receptor beta chains were read from a single sample in a study of tumor and adjacent non-tumor tissue in lung cancer. TCRdb re-analysed the multiplex PCR reads in MiXCR, keeping a single row per CDR3 protein. The sample lists about 110,000 distinct CDR3 sequences; roughly 74% were seen once. What was sequenced was lung tumor tissue. The receptors here all came from a woman between 55 and 75 years old with non-small cell lung cancer. The CDR3 runs from the conserved cysteine through the conserved F or W. The order of the fields is V gene, J gene, D gene, clone size, CDR3 DNA, CDR3 protein. A D gene is named only where the DNA matches it firmly. Some rows mark clone size as missing; the rest say once, few, many or name a class of expanded clone.

V gene: TRBV28
J gene: TRBJ1-6
D gene: .
clone size: few
CDR3 DNA: TGTGCCACCTCCGGGACTCGGAATTCACCCCTCCACTTT
CDR3 protein: CATSGTRNSPLHF

V gene: TRBV20-1
J gene: TRBJ2-3
D gene: .
clone size: .
CDR3 DNA: TGCAGTGCTCCCGACCGCGGCGCAGATTCGCAGTACTTT
CDR3 protein: CSAPDRGADSQYF

V gene: TRBV18
J gene: TRBJ1-5
D gene: .
clone size: .
CDR3 DNA: TGTGCCAGCTCACCAGATAGCAATCAGCCCCAGCATTTT
CDR3 protein: CASSPDSNQPQHF

V gene: TRBV6-5
J gene: TRBJ2-1
D gene: .
clone size: many
CDR3 DNA: TGTGCCAGCACCGCCCCCCAGGGGGGTCACAATGAGCAGTTCTTC
CDR3 protein: CASTAPQGGHNEQFF

V gene: TRBV11-2
J gene: TRBJ2-7
D gene: TRBD2
clone size: .
CDR3 DNA: TGTGCCAGCAGCCCCTTTAGCGGGAGAGTCTACAAACAGTACTTC
CDR3 protein: CASSPFSGRVYKQYF

V gene: TRBV6-6
J gene: TRBJ2-3
D gene: .
clone size: .
CDR3 DNA: TGTGCCAGCACAATGAGGGATGGAACCCCGGATACGCAGTATTTT
CDR3 protein: CASTMRDGTPDTQYF

V gene: TRBV11-3
J gene: TRBJ2-7
D gene: .
clone size: .
CDR3 DNA: TGTGCAAAAAAACAGGTCGGCTCCTACGAGCAGTGCTTC
CDR3 protein: CAKKQVGSYEQCF

V gene: TRBV4-3
J gene: TRBJ2-7
D gene: .
clone size: .
CDR3 DNA: TGCGCCTGCGGCCAAGTAAGTTCCTACGAGCAGTACTTC
CDR3 protein: CACGQVSSYEQYF

V gene: TRBV12-5
J gene: TRBJ1-1
D gene: .
clone size: .
CDR3 DNA: TGTGCTAGTGTCACAGGAATAAATGGGGTCACTGAAGCTTGCTTT
CDR3 protein: CASVTGINGVTEACF

V gene: TRBV4-2
J gene: TRBJ2-3
D gene: .
clone size: .
CDR3 DNA: TGTGCCGGCAGCCAAGTAAGGCTAGACGCCACAGATGCGCAGTATTTT
CDR3 protein: CAGSQVRLDATDAQYF

V gene: TRBV20-1
J gene: TRBJ2-1
D gene: TRBD1
clone size: medium-sized
CDR3 DNA: TGCAGTGCTAGAGACGGACAGGGGAAAGTTTACAATGAGCAGTTCTTC
CDR3 protein: CSARDGQGKVYNEQFF

V gene: TRBV11-2
J gene: TRBJ2-1
D gene: .
clone size: .
CDR3 DNA: TGTGCCAACAGCGGGCGGATTCGCAATGAGCAGCTCTTC
CDR3 protein: CANSGRIRNEQLF

V gene: TRBV4-3
J gene: TRBJ1-5
D gene: .
clone size: .
CDR3 DNA: TGCACCAGCAGCCGGGGGCTGATGGGCAATCAGCCCCAGCATTTT
CDR3 protein: CTSSRGLMGNQPQHF

V gene: TRBV29-1
J gene: TRBJ1-1
D gene: .
clone size: .
CDR3 DNA: TGCAGCCCCTTCCCCCAAGACACTGAAGCTCTCTTT
CDR3 protein: CSPFPQDTEALF

V gene: TRBV20-1
J gene: TRBJ2-7
D gene: .
clone size: .
CDR3 DNA: TGCAGTGCTAGAGATCGGAGCGGGGACATCACCCACGAGCAGTACTTC
CDR3 protein: CSARDRSGDITHEQYF

V gene: TRBV12-3/TRBV12-4
J gene: TRBJ2-3
D gene: TRBD1
clone size: many
CDR3 DNA: TGTGCCAGCAGAACCGAGACAGGGGGGGATACGCAGTATTTT
CDR3 protein: CASRTETGGDTQYF

V gene: TRBV14
J gene: TRBJ1-2
D gene: .
clone size: .
CDR3 DNA: TGTGCCATCAGCCAAGAATACTACGGGGGCGGCTACACCTTC
CDR3 protein: CAISQEYYGGGYTF

V gene: TRBV28
J gene: TRBJ1-5
D gene: .
clone size: .
CDR3 DNA: TGTGCCAGCAGCCCCGGGACGGGAAGGAACAATCAGCCCCAGCATTTT
CDR3 protein: CASSPGTGRNNQPQHF

V gene: TRBV11-2
J gene: TRBJ2-7
D gene: .
clone size: .
CDR3 DNA: TGTGACAGCAATTGGGACCGTGGAGGATACGAGCAGTACTTC
CDR3 protein: CDSNWDRGGYEQYF

V gene: TRBV5-6
J gene: TRBJ2-5
D gene: .
clone size: .
CDR3 DNA: TGTGCCAACAGCCCCACTTCGGCCGAAGAGACCCAGTACTTC
CDR3 protein: CANSPTSAEETQYF

V gene: TRBV11-2
J gene: TRBJ1-6
D gene: .
clone size: .
CDR3 DNA: TGTGACAGCAGCCTAGAAGCGAGTAATTCACCCCTCCACTTT
CDR3 protein: CDSSLEASNSPLHF

V gene: TRBV29-1
J gene: TRBJ2-5
D gene: .
clone size: .
CDR3 DNA: TGCAGCGTTGTGATTAGTGGTGAGACCCAGTACTTC
CDR3 protein: CSVVISGETQYF

V gene: TRBV6-1
J gene: TRBJ2-7
D gene: TRBD1
clone size: .
CDR3 DNA: TGTGCCAGCATAAAGGGGGCTTTACTCAGCGAGCAGTACTTC
CDR3 protein: CASIKGALLSEQYF

V gene: TRBV11-1
J gene: TRBJ2-5
D gene: .
clone size: .
CDR3 DNA: TGTGCCAGCAGCTTAATCCACTCGGAGCCCCAGTACTTC
CDR3 protein: CASSLIHSEPQYF

V gene: TRBV5-5
J gene: TRBJ1-6
D gene: .
clone size: .
CDR3 DNA: TGTGCCACCAGCTTGGACAAGATGAAAGACGGCTCCTATAATTCACCCCTCCACTTT
CDR3 protein: CATSLDKMKDGSYNSPLHF

V gene: TRBV5-1
J gene: TRBJ1-5
D gene: .
clone size: .
CDR3 DNA: TGCGCCAGCAGCCCGAGTGTAGGTAATCAGCCCCAGCATTTT
CDR3 protein: CASSPSVGNQPQHF

V gene: TRBV11-2
J gene: TRBJ2-7
D gene: .
clone size: .
CDR3 DNA: TGTGCCAGCAGCATGAGAGGGTACGAGCAGTGCTTC
CDR3 protein: CASSMRGYEQCF

V gene: TRBV20-1
J gene: TRBJ1-5
D gene: .
clone size: .
CDR3 DNA: TGCAGTCCTTCCGGGGACGGTAATCAGCCCCAGCATTTT
CDR3 protein: CSPSGDGNQPQHF